This T cell receptor (beta chain) was identified in a study of T cell responses to AZD1222 COVID-19 vaccine. In the case of this clone: One end of the junction varies from germline; a read error may be responsible.

Profiling relied on immunoSEQ multiplex PCR, and the TCRdb table lists in-frame clones only, not all of them. Seen here are 90,000 to 100,000 clones, approximately 88% observed once, and the top ten hold 3.7%. This receptor was obtained from an adult in good health. The sample consisted of peripheral blood, taken on day 0 of AZD1222 vaccination.

Written as DNA, the CDR3 is TGTGCCAGCAGTCAAGGGGGGAACTATGGCTACACCTTC. Protein sequence: CASSQGGNYGYTF. This rearrangement joins TRBV3-1 (or the pseudogene TRBV3-2) to TRBJ1-2; tentative D call: TRBD1 (6 bases). This CDR3 has 13 residues. Germline CDR1 and CDR2: LGHDT and YNNKEL (reference sequence).